The 10 T cell receptor beta chains in this list originate from one sample, sequenced in a study of T cell responses to AZD1222 COVID-19 vaccine. The protocol was immunoSEQ multiplex PCR, while the TCRdb copy is restricted to in-frame clones and leaves out a portion. The sample has 90,000 to 150,000 clones; less than 90% are singletons. The input for sequencing was peripheral blood, taken on day 0 of AZD1222 vaccination. These receptors all stem from an adult in good health.

The chain recombines TRBV6-5 with TRBJ1-6; D is perhaps TRBD1 (6 bases). The CDR3 loop spans 14 amino acids. V shed 6 bases and J shed 8 bases, with 14 bases lying between them. CDR1 MNHEY and CDR2 SVGAGI come from the germline V gene. CDR3 in DNA: TGTGCCAGCAGCCCCGGACAGCGGCATTCACCCCTCCACTTT. Translated: CASSPGQRHSPLHF.

The chain is built from TRBV7-3 and TRBJ2-1; a possible D gene is TRBD2 (6 bases). Germline loops: CDR1 SGHTA, CDR2 FQGTGA. The germline V and J ends were trimmed by 6 bases and 7 bases, with 19 bases remaining between them. The CDR3 totals 15 residues. Here the CDR3 reads CASSMAGASGNEQFF. The CDR3 DNA reads TGTGCCAGCAGTATGGCAGGTGCCAGCGGGAATGAGCAGTTCTTC.

This clone has just one count. The rearrangement joins TRBV14 to TRBJ2-3; 13 bases match TRBD2. Looked up from germline, CDR1 is SGHDN and CDR2 is FVKESK. With V trimmed by 4 bases and J by 2 bases, 3 bases remained unmatched. This CDR3 has 16 residues. CDR3 residues: CASSPGLAGPTDTQYF. The CDR3 nucleotides read TGTGCCAGCAGCCCGGGACTAGCGGGACCCACAGATACGCAGTATTTT. The variable domain in full, with the rest retrieved from reference TRBV14 and TRBJ2-3, is EAGVTQFPSHSVIEKGQTVTLRCDPISGHDNLYWYRRVMGKEIKFLLHFVKESKQDESGMPNNRFLAERTGGTYSTLKVQPAELEDSGVYFCASSPGLAGPTDTQYFGPGTRLTVL.

This chain links TRBV25-1 with TRBJ2-5, with 8 bases matching TRBD2. This CDR3 is built from 13 residues. The trim removed 7 bases at V and 3 bases at J, leaving 4 bases unmatched. Germline V gives CDR1 MGHDK, CDR2 SYGVNS. CDR3 DNA sequence: TGTGCCAGCACCGACGGGGGGGAAGAGACCCAGTACTTC. It encodes CASTDGGEETQYF.

This chain links TRBV3-1 (or the pseudogene TRBV3-2) with TRBJ1-2; TRBD1 matches at 8 bases. CDR1 is LGHDT, CDR2 YNNKEL, per germline (reference sequence). This CDR3 has 14 residues. Losses at the gene ends were 3 bases for V and 6 bases for J; bases not matched to a gene: 6. The CDR3 here is CASSHRGRENGYTF. Written as DNA, the CDR3 is TGTGCCAGCAGCCACAGGGGGCGCGAAAATGGCTACACCTTC.

J is TRBJ1-1 and V is TRBV5-1, with D possibly TRBD1 on 5 matching bases. The CDR3 covers 14 residues. Germline V gene sequence: CDR1 SGHRS, CDR2 YFSETQ. V shed 6 bases and J shed 1 base, with 13 bases lying between them. This CDR3 reads CASTRGQGNTEAFF. CDR3 sequence (DNA): TGCGCCAGCACCCGCGGGCAGGGGAACACTGAAGCTTTCTTT.

This chain links TRBV7-9 with TRBJ2-6; the match to TRBD1 covers 9 bases. After removal of 7 bases from V and 4 bases from J, the junction contained 11 bases not matched to a gene. CDR3 length: 17 residues. Germline assignment: CDR1 SEHNR and CDR2 FQNEAQ (reference sequence). CDR3 sequence: CASIPGQGSRGANVLTF. The CDR3 DNA follows: TGTGCCAGCATCCCGGGACAGGGCTCCCGCGGGGCCAACGTCCTGACTTTC.

The rearrangement joins TRBV5-5 to TRBJ1-6, with 7 bases matching TRBD1. CDR1 is SGHKS, CDR2 YYEKEE, per germline (reference sequence). The CDR3 is made up of 14 amino acids. Unmatched junction bases numbered 5, after V lost 0 bases and J lost 11 bases. CDR3 coding DNA: TGTGCCAGCAGCTTGGGGCAGGGGGTGCCACCCCTCCACTTT. The encoded protein is CASSLGQGVPPLHF.

The J gene is TRBJ1-4, the V gene TRBV5-1; D unresolved. The V gene lost 5 bases and the J gene lost 5 bases, with 13 bases spanning the gap. Germline V lookup: CDR1 SGHRS, CDR2 YFSETQ. There are 14 residues in the CDR3. CDR3 nucleotides: TGCGCCAGCAGTTCGCCGCCAATAAATGAAAAACTGTTTTTT. The encoded protein is CASSSPPINEKLFF.

The rearrangement uses TRBV19 and TRBJ2-3; 14 bases fit TRBD2. This CDR3 region has 17 residues. Unmatched junction bases numbered 3, after V lost 4 bases and J lost 0 bases. CDR1 is LNHDA and CDR2 is SQIVND in the germline V gene (reference sequence). The DNA of the CDR3 is TGTGCCAGTAGTACCCGGACTAGCGGGAGGAGCACAGATACGCAGTATTTT. Translated, it gives CASSTRTSGRSTDTQYF.